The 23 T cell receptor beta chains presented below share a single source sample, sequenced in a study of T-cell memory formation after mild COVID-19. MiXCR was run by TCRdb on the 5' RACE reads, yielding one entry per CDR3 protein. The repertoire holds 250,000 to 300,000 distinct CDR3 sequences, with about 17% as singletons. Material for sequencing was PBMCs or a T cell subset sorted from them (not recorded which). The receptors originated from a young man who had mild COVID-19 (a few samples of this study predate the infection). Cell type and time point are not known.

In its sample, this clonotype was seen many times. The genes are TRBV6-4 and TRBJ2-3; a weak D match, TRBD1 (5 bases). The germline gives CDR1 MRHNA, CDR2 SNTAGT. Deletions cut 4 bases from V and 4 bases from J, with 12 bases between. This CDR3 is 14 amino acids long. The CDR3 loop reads CASSGQINSDTQYF. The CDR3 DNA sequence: TGTGCCAGCAGTGGACAGATAAATTCAGATACGCAGTATTTT.

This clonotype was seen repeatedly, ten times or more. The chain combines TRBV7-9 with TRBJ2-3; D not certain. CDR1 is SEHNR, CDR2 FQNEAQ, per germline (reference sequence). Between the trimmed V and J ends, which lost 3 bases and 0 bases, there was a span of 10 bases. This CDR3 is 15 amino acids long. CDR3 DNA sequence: TGTGCCAGCAGCTTGCTCGGGCAGAGCACAGATACGCAGTATTTT. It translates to CASSLLGQSTDTQYF. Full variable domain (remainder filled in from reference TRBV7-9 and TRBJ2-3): DTGVSQNPRHKITKRGQNVTFRCDPISEHNRLYWYRQTLGQGPEFLTYFQNEAQLEKSRLLSDRFSAERPKGSFSTLEIQRTEQGDSAMYLCASSLLGQSTDTQYFGPGTRLTVL.

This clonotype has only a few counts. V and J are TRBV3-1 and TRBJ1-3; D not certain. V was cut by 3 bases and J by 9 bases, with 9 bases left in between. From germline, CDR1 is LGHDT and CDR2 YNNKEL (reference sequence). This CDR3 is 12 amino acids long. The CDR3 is CASSHLEGTIYF. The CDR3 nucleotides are TGTGCCAGCAGCCACCTTGAGGGCACCATATATTTT.

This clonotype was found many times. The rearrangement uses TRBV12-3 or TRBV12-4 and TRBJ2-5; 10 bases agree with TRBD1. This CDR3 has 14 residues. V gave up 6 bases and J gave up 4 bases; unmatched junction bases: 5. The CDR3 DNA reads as TGTGCCAGCAGCCAAGACAGGGGGCGAGAGACCCAGTACTTC. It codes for CASSQDRGRETQYF.

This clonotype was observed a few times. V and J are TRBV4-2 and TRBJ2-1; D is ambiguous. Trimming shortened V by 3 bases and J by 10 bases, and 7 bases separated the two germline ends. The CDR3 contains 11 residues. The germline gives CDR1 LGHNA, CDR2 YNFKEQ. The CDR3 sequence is CASSQAEEQFF. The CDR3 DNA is TGTGCCAGCAGCCAGGCGGAGGAGCAGTTCTTC.

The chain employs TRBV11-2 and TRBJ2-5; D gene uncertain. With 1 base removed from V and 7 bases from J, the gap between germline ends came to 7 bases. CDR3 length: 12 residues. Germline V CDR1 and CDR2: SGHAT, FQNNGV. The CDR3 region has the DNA TGTGCCAGCAGCTTAGTTCGAGGGACCCAGTACTTC. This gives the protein CASSLVRGTQYF.

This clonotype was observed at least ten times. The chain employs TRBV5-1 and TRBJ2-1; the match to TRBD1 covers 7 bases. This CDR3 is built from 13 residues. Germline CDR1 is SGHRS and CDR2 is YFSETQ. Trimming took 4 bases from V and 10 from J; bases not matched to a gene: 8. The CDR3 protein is CASSNRQGEEQFF. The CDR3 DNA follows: TGCGCCAGCAGCAACCGACAGGGAGAAGAGCAGTTCTTC.

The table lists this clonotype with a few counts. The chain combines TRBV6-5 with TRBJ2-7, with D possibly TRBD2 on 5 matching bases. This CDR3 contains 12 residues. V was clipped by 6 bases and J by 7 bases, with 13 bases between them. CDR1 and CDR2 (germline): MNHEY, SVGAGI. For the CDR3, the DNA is TGTGCCAGCAGAGATCCCCAGCGGGAGCAGTACTTC. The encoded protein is CASRDPQREQYF.

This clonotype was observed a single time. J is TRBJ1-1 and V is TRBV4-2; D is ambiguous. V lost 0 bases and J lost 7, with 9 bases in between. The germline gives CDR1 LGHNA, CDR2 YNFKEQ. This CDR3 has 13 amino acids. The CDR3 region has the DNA TGTGCCAGCAGCCAAGAGTCGGTCCTTGAAGCTTTCTTT. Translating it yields CASSQESVLEAFF.

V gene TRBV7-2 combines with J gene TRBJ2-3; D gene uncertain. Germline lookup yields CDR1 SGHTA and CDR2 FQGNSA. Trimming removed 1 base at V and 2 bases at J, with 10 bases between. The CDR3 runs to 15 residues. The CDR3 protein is CASSLGSPFTDTQYF. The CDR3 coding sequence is TGTGCCAGCAGCTTAGGGTCCCCTTTCACAGATACGCAGTATTTT.

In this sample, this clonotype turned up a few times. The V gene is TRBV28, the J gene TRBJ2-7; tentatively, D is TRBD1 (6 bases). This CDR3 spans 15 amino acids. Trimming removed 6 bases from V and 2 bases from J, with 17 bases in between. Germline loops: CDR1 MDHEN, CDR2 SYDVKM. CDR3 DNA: TGTGCCAGCAGCCACCGACAGGTTTACACCTACGAGCAGTACGTC. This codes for CASSHRQVYTYEQYV.

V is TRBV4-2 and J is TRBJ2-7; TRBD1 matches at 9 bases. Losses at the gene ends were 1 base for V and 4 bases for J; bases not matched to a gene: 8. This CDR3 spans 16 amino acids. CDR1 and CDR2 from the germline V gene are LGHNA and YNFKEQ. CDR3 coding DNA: TGTGCCAGCAGCCAAGCCGCGGGACAGGGACAGTACGAGCAGTACTTC. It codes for CASSQAAGQGQYEQYF.

CDR3 in DNA: TGTGCCAGCAGCTTAGATGAGCAGTTCTTC. It specifies CASSLDEQFF. The chain employs TRBV7-9 and TRBJ2-1; D ambiguous. Trimming cost V 1 base and J 8 bases, with 0 bases left between them. The CDR3 spans 10 residues. Germline CDR1 and CDR2: SEHNR and FQNEAQ (reference sequence).

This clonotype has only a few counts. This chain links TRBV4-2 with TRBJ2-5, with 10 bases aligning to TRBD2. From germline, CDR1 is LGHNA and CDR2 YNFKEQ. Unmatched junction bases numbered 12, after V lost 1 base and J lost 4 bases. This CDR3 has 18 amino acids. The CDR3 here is CASSQGLQRGGLRETQYF. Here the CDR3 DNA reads TGTGCCAGCAGCCAAGGGCTTCAGCGGGGGGGCCTCAGAGAGACCCAGTACTTC.

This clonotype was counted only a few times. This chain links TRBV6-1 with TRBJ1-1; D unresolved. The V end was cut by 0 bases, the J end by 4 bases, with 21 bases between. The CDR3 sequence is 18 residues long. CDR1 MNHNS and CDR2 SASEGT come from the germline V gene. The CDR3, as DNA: TGTGCCAGCAGTGAAGCAGGGTTTACATGGGTAATGAGCACTGAAGCTTTCTTT. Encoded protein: CASSEAGFTWVMSTEAFF.

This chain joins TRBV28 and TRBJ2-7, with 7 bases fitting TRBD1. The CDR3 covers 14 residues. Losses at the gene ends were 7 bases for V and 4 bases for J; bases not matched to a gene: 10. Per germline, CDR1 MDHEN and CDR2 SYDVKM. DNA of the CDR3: TGTGCCAGCATATCCGGGACAGCATCTTACGAGCAGTACGTC. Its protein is CASISGTASYEQYV.

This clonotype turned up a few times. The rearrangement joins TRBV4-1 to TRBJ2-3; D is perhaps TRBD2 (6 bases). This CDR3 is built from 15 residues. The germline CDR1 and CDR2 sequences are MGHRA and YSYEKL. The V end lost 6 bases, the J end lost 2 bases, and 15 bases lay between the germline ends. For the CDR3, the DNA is TGCGCCAGCAGGAGTCCGGGACTTCTCACAGATACGCAGTATTTT. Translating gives CASRSPGLLTDTQYF.

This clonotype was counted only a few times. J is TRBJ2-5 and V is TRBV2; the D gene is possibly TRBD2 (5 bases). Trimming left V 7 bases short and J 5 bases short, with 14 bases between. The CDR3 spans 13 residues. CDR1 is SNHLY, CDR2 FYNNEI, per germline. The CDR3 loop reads CASITLGEETQYF. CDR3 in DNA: TGTGCCAGCATAACACTAGGAGAGGAGACCCAGTACTTC.

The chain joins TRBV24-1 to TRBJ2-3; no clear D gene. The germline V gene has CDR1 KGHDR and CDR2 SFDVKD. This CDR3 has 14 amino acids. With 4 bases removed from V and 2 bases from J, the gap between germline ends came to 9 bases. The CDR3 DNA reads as TGTGCCACCAGTGACTCGAGGCCCACAGATACGCAGTATTTT. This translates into CATSDSRPTDTQYF.

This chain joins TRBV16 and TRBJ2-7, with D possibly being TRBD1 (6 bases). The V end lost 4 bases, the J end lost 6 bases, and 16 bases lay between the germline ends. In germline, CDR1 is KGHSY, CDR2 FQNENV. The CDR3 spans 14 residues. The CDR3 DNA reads TGTGCCAGCAGCCTTTCGGGAACGACAGGCGAGCAGTACTTC. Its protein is CASSLSGTTGEQYF.

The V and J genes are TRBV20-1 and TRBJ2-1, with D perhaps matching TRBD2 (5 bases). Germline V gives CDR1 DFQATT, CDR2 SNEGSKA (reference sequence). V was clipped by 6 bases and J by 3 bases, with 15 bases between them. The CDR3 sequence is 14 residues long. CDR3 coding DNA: TGCAGTGCCCGAGCGGTCACTAACTACAATGAGCAGTTCTTC. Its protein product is CSARAVTNYNEQFF.

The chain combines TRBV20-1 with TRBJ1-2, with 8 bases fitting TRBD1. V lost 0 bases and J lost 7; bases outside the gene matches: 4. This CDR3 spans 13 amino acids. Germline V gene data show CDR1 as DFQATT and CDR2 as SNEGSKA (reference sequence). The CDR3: CSARDRGRGGYTF. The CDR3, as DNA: TGCAGTGCTAGAGACAGGGGGCGAGGTGGCTACACCTTC.

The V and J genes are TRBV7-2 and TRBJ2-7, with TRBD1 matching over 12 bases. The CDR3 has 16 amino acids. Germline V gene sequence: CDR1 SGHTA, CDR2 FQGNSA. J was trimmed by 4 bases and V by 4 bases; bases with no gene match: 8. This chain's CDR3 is CASSSRGQGARYEQYF. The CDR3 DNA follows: TGTGCCAGCAGCTCCAGGGGACAGGGGGCGCGGTACGAGCAGTACTTC.